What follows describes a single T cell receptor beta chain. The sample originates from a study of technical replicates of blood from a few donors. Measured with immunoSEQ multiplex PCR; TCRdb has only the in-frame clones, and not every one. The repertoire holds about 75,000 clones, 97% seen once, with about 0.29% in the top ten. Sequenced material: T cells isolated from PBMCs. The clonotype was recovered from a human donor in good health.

The CDR3 nucleotides are TGTGCCAGCAGTTTTAGAGGCGACCGGTACACTGAAGCTTTCTTT. Its translation is CASSFRGDRYTEAFF. V is TRBV28 and J is TRBJ1-1; the D is unclear. The CDR3 extends over 15 amino acids. Trimming stripped 3 bases from V and 3 bases from J, with 14 bases between. The germline CDR1 and CDR2 sequences are MDHEN and SYDVKM.